This T cell receptor (beta chain) is drawn from a study of T cells in Graves' hyperthyroidism and ophthalmopathy. V lost 4 bases to trimming and J lost 2 bases, with 12 bases between them. This CDR3 is built from 14 residues. Germline CDR1 reads SGHRS; CDR2 reads YFSETQ. RNA transcripts provided the source from which TCR beta CDR3 regions were amplified. Initially, a first-round RT-PCR of the TCR CDR3 employed the HTBI primer set. TCRdb reprocessed the multiplex PCR reads with MiXCR, giving one entry per CDR3 protein. The profile shows 400,000 to 550,000 distinct CDR3 sequences, approximately 14% of them singletons. Recently diagnosed hyperthyroidism of less than 2 months' duration affected patients aged 18 to 65. This clonotype showed up many times.

This receptor was obtained from a woman between 18 and 29 years old with Graves' hyperthyroidism. Sequencing was performed on blood. The chain uses TRBV5-1 and TRBJ1-1; D remains ambiguous. The CDR3 loop reads CASSPVSINTEAFF. The CDR3 coding sequence is TGCGCCAGCAGCCCCGTAAGTATCAACACTGAAGCTTTCTTT.